Here is one T cell receptor beta chain with its context. Antigen unknown. The sample belongs to a study of T cell repertoires in cytomegalovirus infection. Using its own MiXCR run on the reads, TCRdb lists one record per CDR3 protein. The sample consists of about 470,000 distinct CDR3 sequences, 42% of them appearing once. Whole-study results and caveats: Carriage of CMV together with the relevant HLA was identifiable through cumulative public TCR beta family frequency.

The receptor comes from a human donor in good health (CMV status not recorded). Some clones in this sample may be carry-over from other donors' samples. The sequencing used cultured PBMCs, collected from culture after CMV antigen stimulation.

The CDR3 reads CASSLTGVGIGNTIYF. CDR3 bases: TGTGCCAGCAGTTTAACAGGGGTTGGGATCGGAAACACCATATATTTT. The rearrangement links TRBV27 to TRBJ1-3, with 7 bases fitting TRBD1. Losses at the gene ends were 2 bases for V and 4 bases for J; bases not matched to a gene: 8. The CDR3 sequence is 16 residues long. Germline V gene lookup returns CDR1 MNHEY and CDR2 SMNVEV (reference sequence).